This TCR beta chain was captured in a study of T cell changes during pregnancy in multiple sclerosis. Profiling relied on immunoSEQ multiplex PCR, and the TCRdb table lists in-frame clones only, not all of them. In the table there are about 36,000 clones, 88% of which are singletons. J lost 3 bases, V lost 5 bases, and 5 bases had no gene match. The CDR3 is 15 residues long. Germline V gives CDR1 SGHTA, CDR2 FQGNSA. The sequences come from CD4+ T cells from peripheral blood mononuclear cells, collected in the first trimester of pregnancy. The sequence came from a female donor with multiple sclerosis, enrolled in a pregnancy study. The rearrangement uses TRBV7-2 and TRBJ2-2; 8 positions agree with TRBD2. DNA of the CDR3: TGTGCCAGCAGCGCCGCGGGGGGACACACCGGGGAGCTGTTTTTT. It yields the protein CASSAAGGHTGELFF. The entire variable domain, with the rest obtained from reference TRBV7-2 and TRBJ2-2, is as follows: GAGVSQSPSNKVTEKGKDVELRCDPISGHTALYWYRQSLGQGLEFLIYFQGNSAPDKSGLPSDRFSAERTGGSVSTLTIQRTQQEDSAVYLCASSAAGGHTGELFFGEGSRLTVL.